This T cell receptor (beta chain) originates from a study of blood T cells in healthy people across ages (dated by TCRdb to between 2015 and 2017). Looking at the study overall: In model experiments, roughly one uniquely barcoded TCR beta cDNA molecule per two T cells was captured by template switching. To track age-related changes in TCR beta repertoire diversity, the study relied on deep sequencing normalized with unique cDNA molecular identifiers. The donors were divided into four age groups: young (average around 17 years), middle-aged (about 39), aged (under 70) and long-lived (roughly 86). To avoid experimental bias, donors of different ages were distributed randomly across sequencing lanes. For two donors (one aged 18 to 29 and one aged 80 or older), the study analyzed two additional independent replicas of 1 million unique cDNA reads from the same blood draw. What the research found in general, with its limitations: Bulk unsorted PBMC profiling prevented conclusive comparison of naive and antigen-experienced compartments. Total diversity estimates from one million sequenced T cells were considered lower bounds and underestimates. The CMV infection status of donors was not known, potentially confounding age-related changes in expanded clonotypes. Compared with the aged group, more naive CD4+ T cells, fewer expanded clones and increased TCR diversity were shown by the long-lived group, suggesting age selection. There was a strong correlation between observed TCR beta diversity and the percentage of naive T cells measured by flow cytometry. Observed TCR beta diversity per million T cells fell roughly linearly with age, and a significant reduction was already apparent by age around 40.

The donors were roughly 39 Caucasian individuals from Russia, aged roughly 6 to 90 years, who were systemically healthy. Each donor gave about 9.7 milliliters of peripheral blood, drawn into EDTA-treated Vacutainer tubes. PBMCs were isolated by Ficoll-Paque density-gradient centrifugation, with at least 7 million obtained per sample. Trizol reagent was used to extract total RNA from the PBMCs, yielding at least 5.5 micrograms per sample. The percentages of naive CD45RAhigh/CD27high T cells were determined by flow cytometry on a PBMC aliquot from every donor. In regard to this clonotype: There is no known antigen for this receptor. Within one base of it there is no much larger clone, and no base qualities were kept.

Reading the germline V gene (reference sequence) gives CDR1 MNHEY and CDR2 SMNVEV. The CDR3 numbers 15 residues from cysteine through phenylalanine. Only the CDR3 portion is preserved as DNA: 45 bases, with reading frame beginning at the first base. V is cut back by 6 bases and J by 0 bases, with 8 bases in the junction unmatched. The protocol used for the library was 5' RACE. The sequencing machine was an Illumina HiSeq 2500. The second PCR ran for roughly 7 to 12 cycles and used a J-beta primer mix along with a sample-barcoded 5' primer. A unique molecular identifier was introduced onto each TCR beta cDNA molecule by a template-switch 5' adaptor carrying 12 random nucleotides. Each sample yielded at least 3 million CDR3-containing paired-end reads. The Mint cDNA synthesis kit, primed by a TRBC-specific oligonucleotide, was used to synthesize first-strand cDNA from all RNA. Following uracil-DNA glycosylase treatment, all cDNA underwent a first 18-cycle PCR with the universal primers M1SS and BC2_uni_R. Per the source publication's procedure: Each sample was normalized by randomly selecting 1 million high-quality reads, each carrying a distinct molecular identifier. Instead of being binned into consensus sequences, reads with shared molecular identifiers were discarded. MiTCR, set to a Q25 quality threshold and the strictest error-elimination algorithm, was used for CDR3 identification, clonotype clustering and error correction. A nonparametric unseen species model with Euler transformation was used to estimate lower-bound total TCR beta diversity. TCRdb trimmed public reads at Q25 via fastp, called clones via MiXCR and kept in-frame beta chains. All rows with the same CDR3 protein become a single entry with the most common DNA and genes. The V and J calls here are based on TCRdb, not the publication. The sample records about 1.6 million distinct CDR3 sequences, around 36% of which are singletons. In total, the top ten clones hold about 11% of the sample.

This clonotype was sampled from a woman aged 25-40 years in good health. Input material: blood. This receptor chain uses TRBV27 and TRBJ2-7; TRBD1 aligns with 7 central bases. The nucleotide sequence reads as follows: TGTGCCAGCAGAAGGGGACAGCTTAACTCCTACGAGCAGTACTTC. Translated, this is CASRRGQLNSYEQYF.